The text below deals with one T cell receptor beta chain. Its antigen is unidentified. This sample was included in a study of cytomegalovirus exposure and HLA in healthy donors. Study-wide results and limits: Reportedly, TCR beta sequences accurately predicted HLA-A and HLA-B alleles in most subjects.

The germline V gene has CDR1 SGHNT and CDR2 YYREEE (reference sequence). There are 16 residues in the CDR3. V was pared by 4 bases and J by 1 base, with 16 bases between. A multiplex PCR was run with 60 Vbeta primers and 13 Jbeta primers. Profiled with immunoSEQ multiplex PCR; TCRdb holds only in-frame clones, not every one. The sample holds about 130,000 clones, around 77% seen once. The TCR sequence derives from a male donor in good health and CMV-seropositive. Source material: PBMCs. The rearrangement joins TRBV5-4 to TRBJ2-3; weak D call: TRBD2 (6 bases). CDR3 bases: TGTGCCAGCAGCATGGAGGGAGGATACCGCACAGATACGCAGTATTTT. Amino acid sequence: CASSMEGGYRTDTQYF.